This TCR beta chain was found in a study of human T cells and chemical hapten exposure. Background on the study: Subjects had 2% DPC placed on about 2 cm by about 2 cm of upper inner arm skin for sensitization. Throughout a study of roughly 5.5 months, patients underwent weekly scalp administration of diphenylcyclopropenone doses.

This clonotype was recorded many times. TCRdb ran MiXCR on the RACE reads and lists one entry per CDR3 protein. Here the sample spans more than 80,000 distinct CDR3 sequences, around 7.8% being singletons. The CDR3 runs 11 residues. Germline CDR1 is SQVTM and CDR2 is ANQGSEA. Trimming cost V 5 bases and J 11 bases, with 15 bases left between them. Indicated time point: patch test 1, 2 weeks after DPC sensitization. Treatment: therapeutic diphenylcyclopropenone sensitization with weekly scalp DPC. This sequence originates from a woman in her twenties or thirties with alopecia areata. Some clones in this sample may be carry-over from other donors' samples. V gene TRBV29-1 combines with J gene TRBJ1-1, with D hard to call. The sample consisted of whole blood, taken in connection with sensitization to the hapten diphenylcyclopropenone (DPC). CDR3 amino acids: CSVFSAGRAFF. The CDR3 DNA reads TGCAGCGTTTTTTCGGCCGGGCGGGCTTTCTTT.